Here is one T cell receptor beta chain with its context. Its antigen has not been determined. No quality values exist for individual bases; no much larger clone is one base distant. Libraries came from the immunoSEQ multiplex PCR assay. The hsTCRB Kit was used according to the manufacturer's protocol to amplify rearranged TCR beta chain sequences. An Illumina MiSeq was used to sequence the TCRB libraries. The authors' analysis ran thus. Demultiplexing, trimming and gene mapping were performed with the kit vendor's proprietary platform. TCRdb stores this immuneACCESS table with in-frame sequences only. Part of the clones is absent; in the studies checked, under half of the shortfall reflects unresolved V genes, and no reason is known for the rest. V, J and clone size reflect that table, while D and trimming were determined from the DNA. In this sample the table shows around 120,000 clones, about 80% of which occur a single time. The top ten hold approximately 5% of the sample.

Interpreted using the paper, the time point label stands for: week 11, during vaccination. Each vaccine dose, consisting of 300 ug of a 20-mer mutant IDH1 peptide in Montanide, was administered subcutaneously with topical imiquimod. The donors had newly diagnosed IDH1-mutant astrocytomas of WHO grade 3 or 4 that showed loss of nuclear ATRX. The samples were drawn from NOA16, a multicentre, single-arm, open-label phase I trial in Germany that tested a mutant IDH1 peptide vaccine in humans for the first time. Genomic DNA for TCRB sequencing was extracted from EDTA blood using the DNeasy Blood and Tissue Kit. The sample is drawn from a study of a mutant IDH1 vaccine in newly diagnosed glioma (dated by TCRdb to about 2021). About the full investigation: Patients were given eight vaccinations, in weeks 1, 3, 5, 7, 11, 15, 19 and 23, which matched visits V03 through V10. Of the 25 to 40 patients who were treated, around 60% were male and around 40% were female, and the mean age was roughly 40 years. Peripheral blood samples were drawn at six visits, namely V03 (baseline), V05, V07, V10, V12 and V13. Prior to enrollment, patients had been given standard therapy consisting of radiotherapy alone, temozolomide alone, or radiochemotherapy with temozolomide, with the combination given to most patients. In the chemotherapy-containing groups, vaccination started alongside temozolomide cycles, whereas in patients who had radiotherapy alone it started 4-6 weeks after radiotherapy. For exploratory analyses, about two dozen treated patients had longitudinal TCRB deep sequencing done wherever samples were available. General conclusions and limits of the study: The authors noted that analyses of patient blood samples could not be reproduced because of sample limitations. Immune responses induced by the vaccine were seen in roughly 95% of patients across multiple MHC alleles. PBMC samples for TCRB deep sequencing were selected based on availability. No apparent relationship was observed between pseudoprogression and alterations in the top peripheral T cell clonotypes detected by TCRB sequencing.

From the cysteine up to the phenylalanine, the CDR3 has a length of 14 residues. Solely the CDR3 DNA is kept, with 42 bases framed from the first base. In the germline V gene, CDR1 corresponds to SNHLY and CDR2 to FYNNEI. V is shortened by 3 bases, J by 9 bases, and the region joining them spans 12 bases. This sequence was found in a man aged 35 to 55 with glioma. This chain is built from TRBV2 and TRBJ1-6, with the D gene uncertain. Sequenced material: PBMCs, taken from a glioma patient whose treatment included an IDH1 peptide vaccine. The CDR3 is CASSDLGAGSPLHF. The DNA is as follows: TGTGCCAGCAGTGATCTCGGTGCCGGTTCACCCCTCCACTTT.